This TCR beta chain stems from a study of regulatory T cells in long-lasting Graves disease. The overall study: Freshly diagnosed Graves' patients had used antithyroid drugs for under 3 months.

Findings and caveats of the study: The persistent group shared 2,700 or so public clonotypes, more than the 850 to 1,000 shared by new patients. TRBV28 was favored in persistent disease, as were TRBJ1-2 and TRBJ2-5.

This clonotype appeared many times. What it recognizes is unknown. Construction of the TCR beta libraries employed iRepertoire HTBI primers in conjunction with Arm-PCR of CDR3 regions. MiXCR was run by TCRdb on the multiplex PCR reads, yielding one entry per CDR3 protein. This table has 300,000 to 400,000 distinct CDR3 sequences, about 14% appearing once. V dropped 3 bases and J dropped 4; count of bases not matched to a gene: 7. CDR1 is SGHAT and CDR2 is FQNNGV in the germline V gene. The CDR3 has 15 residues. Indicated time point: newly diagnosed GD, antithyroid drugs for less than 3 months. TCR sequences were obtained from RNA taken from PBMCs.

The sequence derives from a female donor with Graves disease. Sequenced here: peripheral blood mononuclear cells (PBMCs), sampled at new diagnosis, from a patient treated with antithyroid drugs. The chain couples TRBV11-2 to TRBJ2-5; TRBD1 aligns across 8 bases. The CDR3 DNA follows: TGTGCCAGCAGCTTTACAGGGGGAAGAGGAGAGACCCAGTACTTC. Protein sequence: CASSFTGGRGETQYF.